Listed here are 26 T cell receptor beta chains from one sample, sequenced in a study of T cell responses to AZD1222 COVID-19 vaccine. Repertoires were generated with immunoSEQ multiplex PCR, while TCRdb's copy carries only in-frame clones and drops some. The table includes some 150,000 clones, approximately 87% detected once. The sample in question was peripheral blood, obtained on day 0 of MenACWY control vaccination. These receptors were taken from an adult in good health.

This chain connects TRBV15 to TRBJ2-7; a possible D gene is TRBD1 (5 bases). V dropped 6 bases and J dropped 5 bases, with 17 bases sitting between them. This CDR3 contains 14 residues. Per germline, CDR1 LNHNV and CDR2 YYDKDF (reference sequence). Here the CDR3 DNA reads TGTGCCACCAGAGCTATCACAGGATCGGACGAGCAGTACTTC. This gives the protein CATRAITGSDEQYF.

The chain links TRBV7-2 to TRBJ2-4; 7 bases line up with TRBD1. V was pared by 4 bases and J by 7 bases, with 4 bases of the junction left unmatched. Germline loops: CDR1 SGHTA, CDR2 FQGNSA. The CDR3 runs 13 residues. Here the CDR3 DNA reads TGTGCCAGCAGCTCCCGACAGGGTAACATTCAGTACTTC. Protein product: CASSSRQGNIQYF.

This rearrangement joins TRBV5-4 to TRBJ2-3, with TRBD1 identical over 8 bases. The trim removed 0 bases at V and 5 bases at J, leaving 11 bases unmatched. The CDR3 spans 17 residues. Germline CDR1 and CDR2: SGHNT and YYREEE (reference sequence). Here the CDR3 reads CASSLGPTGEAGDTQYF. The CDR3 DNA sequence: TGTGCCAGCAGCTTGGGCCCGACAGGGGAGGCGGGAGATACGCAGTATTTT.

The chain employs TRBV10-2 and TRBJ1-2; D might be TRBD1 (6 bases). The germline V and J ends were trimmed by 5 bases and 10 bases, with 14 bases remaining between them. Per germline, CDR1 WSHSY and CDR2 SAAADI. This CDR3 comprises 12 residues. The CDR3 DNA is TGCGCCAGCAGTCACAGGGTGGAGACCTACACCTTC. This gives the protein CASSHRVETYTF.

The chain joins TRBV7-3 to TRBJ2-1, with D perhaps TRBD1 (6 bases). Per germline, CDR1 SGHTA and CDR2 FQGTGA. The ends were cut back, 5 bases at V and 2 bases at J, with 16 bases in the middle. The length of the CDR3 is 16 residues. CDR3 coding DNA: TGTGCCAGCAGCCTGGGATTGACAGGACCCTACAATGAGCAGTTCTTC. Its translation is CASSLGLTGPYNEQFF.

The sample holds one count of this clone. V usage is TRBV2 and J usage is TRBJ2-3, with TRBD2 matching over 7 bases. Trimming at V came to 8 bases and at J to 0 bases, leaving 8 bases not matched to a gene. This CDR3 region has 15 residues. The germline CDR1 and CDR2 sequences are SNHLY and FYNNEI. CDR3 sequence reads: CASGGGVPSTDTQYF. The CDR3 DNA reads TGTGCCAGCGGTGGGGGGGTTCCTAGCACAGATACGCAGTATTTT.

Points on this clone: A junction boundary mismatches the germline segment, possibly from a read error. The rearrangement joins TRBV20-1 to TRBJ1-2; tentatively, D is TRBD1 (5 bases). This CDR3 has 10 residues. The germline V gene encodes CDR1 DFQATT and CDR2 SNEGSKA (reference sequence). CDR3 loop: CSATWDGGIF. The CDR3 DNA reads as TGCAGTGCTACATGGGATGGGGGGATATTC.

The chain recombines TRBV18 with TRBJ1-3; D gene ambiguous. Trimming left V 4 bases short and J 2 bases short, with 6 bases between. CDR1 is KGHSH, CDR2 LQKENI, per germline. This CDR3 region has 13 residues. The CDR3 nucleotides read TGTGCCAGCTCACGAGAAGCTGGAAACACCATATATTTT. Translated, it gives CASSREAGNTIYF.

The chain joins TRBV24-1 to TRBJ2-1; D gene ambiguous. Germline-derived CDR1 and CDR2 are KGHDR and SFDVKD. The CDR3 covers 15 residues. Trimming took 4 bases from V and 7 from J, leaving 16 bases between them. The CDR3 spells CATSESQLLRNEQFF. CDR3 DNA sequence: TGTGCCACCAGTGAAAGCCAGCTCCTTCGGAATGAGCAGTTCTTC.

This clone was detected a few times. V is TRBV2 and J is TRBJ1-5; D perhaps matches TRBD1 (5 bases). The germline V and J ends were trimmed by 1 base and 5 bases, with 9 bases remaining between them. The germline gives CDR1 SNHLY, CDR2 FYNNEI. This CDR3 comprises 14 residues. The CDR3 DNA reads TGTGCCAGCAGTGAAGTAAGGGGATATCAGCCCCAGCATTTT. Protein sequence: CASSEVRGYQPQHF. Using reference TRBV2 and TRBJ1-5 for the parts outside the CDR3, the full variable domain is EPEVTQTPSHQVTQMGQEVILRCVPISNHLYFYWYRQILGQKVEFLVSFYNNEISEKSEIFDDQFSVERPDGSNFTLKIRSTKLEDSAMYFCASSEVRGYQPQHFGDGTRLSIL.

V gene TRBV2 combines with J gene TRBJ2-5, with D maybe TRBD2 (6 bases). The germline CDR1 and CDR2 sequences are SNHLY and FYNNEI. CDR3 length equals 13 residues. V gave up 6 bases and J gave up 3 bases, with 11 bases separating them. Here the CDR3 reads CASSGGLKETQYF. The DNA for the CDR3 is TGTGCCAGCAGCGGGGGACTGAAAGAGACCCAGTACTTC.

The chain uses TRBV5-4 and TRBJ1-1, with D uncertain. The length of the CDR3 is 13 residues. The germline V gene has CDR1 SGHNT and CDR2 YYREEE (reference sequence). The V and J ends lost 3 bases and 1 base respectively, with 7 bases between them. The CDR3 sequence: CASSSTWNTEAFF. The CDR3 region has the DNA TGTGCCAGCAGCTCCACTTGGAACACTGAAGCTTTCTTT. Using reference TRBV5-4 and TRBJ1-1 for the parts outside the CDR3, the full variable domain is ETGVTQSPTHLIKTRGQQVTLRCSSQSGHNTVSWYQQALGQGPQFIFQYYREEENGRGNFPPRFSGLQFPNYSSELNVNALELDDSALYLCASSSTWNTEAFFGQGTRLTVV.

The chain uses TRBV11-1 and TRBJ1-1; D ambiguous. Germline CDR1 and CDR2: SGHAT and FQDESV (reference sequence). The ends were cut back, 2 bases at V and 7 bases at J, with 11 bases in the middle. CDR3 length equals 13 residues. DNA of the CDR3: TGTGCCAGCAGCTTATCCTCGCAGAATGAAGCTTTCTTT. It specifies CASSLSSQNEAFF.

This sequence joins TRBV19 and TRBJ2-7; D not certain. V lost 1 base and J lost 2, with 9 bases in between. CDR1 LNHDA and CDR2 SQIVND come from the germline V gene (reference sequence). CDR3 size: 14 residues. CDR3 sequence: CASSIVGFAYEQYF. As DNA, the CDR3 is TGTGCCAGTAGTATAGTTGGCTTTGCCTACGAGCAGTACTTC.

V gene TRBV11-2 combines with J gene TRBJ2-7; D assignment may be TRBD1 or TRBD2 (5 bases each). The V gene's germline CDR1 is SGHAT and CDR2 FQNNGV. Trimming removed 1 base at V and 7 bases at J, with 17 bases between. This CDR3 has 15 residues. The CDR3 reads CASSLGWDGVGEQYV. The CDR3 nucleotides read TGTGCCAGCAGCTTAGGTTGGGACGGGGTAGGTGAGCAGTACGTC.

This rearrangement joins TRBV5-1 to TRBJ2-3, with TRBD2 matching over 8 bases. The CDR3 is made up of 16 amino acids. The V and J ends lost 4 bases and 5 bases, in that order; junction bases with no gene match: 12. Germline V gene sequence: CDR1 SGHRS, CDR2 YFSETQ. The CDR3 loop is CASSPGRAGDLDTQYF. The DNA for the CDR3 is TGCGCCAGCAGCCCCGGGAGGGCAGGGGATCTAGATACGCAGTATTTT. The full variable domain, with the rest looked up from reference TRBV5-1 and TRBJ2-3, is KAGVTQTPRYLIKTRGQQVTLSCSPISGHRSVSWYQQTPGQGLQFLFEYFSETQRNKGNFPGRFSGRQFSNSRSEMNVSTLELGDSALYLCASSPGRAGDLDTQYFGPGTRLTVL.

The V and J genes are TRBV19 and TRBJ1-5; no firm D call. Looked up from germline, CDR1 is LNHDA and CDR2 is SQIVND (reference sequence). V was trimmed by 10 bases and J by 3 bases, leaving 13 bases between them. The CDR3 runs 13 residues. Here the CDR3 reads CATAKDSNQPQHF. CDR3 sequence (DNA): TGTGCCACGGCGAAAGACTCCAATCAGCCCCAGCATTTT.

V is TRBV2 and J is TRBJ1-2; 7 bases line up with TRBD1. Trimming cost V 11 bases and J 6 bases; bases outside gene matches: 9. The CDR3 contains 12 residues. Germline V gives CDR1 SNHLY, CDR2 FYNNEI. The CDR3 loop is CASGTDRHGYTF. The CDR3 DNA reads as TGTGCCTCAGGGACAGACCGACATGGCTACACCTTC.

This clone was recorded once. Within the sample, other DNA sequences also encode this same CDR3. This chain's CDR3 is CASSYLAGGSDTQYF. As DNA, the CDR3 is TGCGCCAGCAGCTACCTAGCGGGAGGGTCAGATACGCAGTATTTT. The rearrangement links TRBV5-1 to TRBJ2-3; 12 nucleotides agree with TRBD2. The ends lost 3 bases at V and 4 bases at J; junction bases unmatched: 3. The V gene's germline CDR1 is SGHRS and CDR2 YFSETQ. The CDR3 totals 15 residues.

This chain uses TRBV5-5 with TRBJ1-2, with 8 bases fitting TRBD1. Germline CDR1 is SGHKS and CDR2 is YYEKEE (reference sequence). The V segment lost 4 bases and the J segment 3 bases; nucleotides outside the gene matches: 5. The CDR3 loop spans 14 amino acids. CDR3 in amino acids: CASSGQGSHYGYTF. DNA for the CDR3: TGTGCCAGCAGCGGACAGGGCTCCCACTATGGCTACACCTTC.

The V and J genes are TRBV7-3 and TRBJ1-2, with TRBD1 as a possible D gene (5 bases). The CDR3 contains 13 residues. Germline V gene lookup returns CDR1 SGHTA and CDR2 FQGTGA. Trimming removed 4 bases from V and 6 bases from J, with 12 bases in between. Here the CDR3 reads CASSYYRGDGYTF. CDR3 in DNA: TGTGCCAGCAGCTATTATAGGGGAGATGGCTACACCTTC.

The J gene is TRBJ1-1, the V gene TRBV5-6, with a possible D match to TRBD1 (5 bases). V dropped 4 bases and J dropped 1 base, with 11 bases sitting between them. Germline V CDR1 and CDR2: SGHDT, YYEEEE. The CDR3 loop spans 14 amino acids. The CDR3: CASSPGRKNTEAFF. The CDR3 coding sequence is TGTGCCAGCAGCCCGGGACGGAAGAACACTGAAGCTTTCTTT.

This clone has only one observation. The V gene is TRBV11-2, the J gene TRBJ2-1; D is undetermined. Looked up from germline, CDR1 is SGHAT and CDR2 is FQNNGV. This CDR3 contains 15 residues. With 2 bases removed from V and 8 bases from J, the gap between germline ends came to 16 bases. The CDR3 DNA sequence: TGTGCCAGCAGCTTAAGCCTAACCAATCAGTATGAGCAGTTCTTC. Translated, it gives CASSLSLTNQYEQFF.

The chain couples TRBV14 to TRBJ1-1; 8 bases agree with TRBD1. This CDR3 has 13 amino acids. The V gene's germline CDR1 is SGHDN and CDR2 FVKESK. V dropped 0 bases and J dropped 8; count of bases not matched to a gene: 2. The CDR3 nucleotides read TGTGCCAGCAGCCAAGATTGGACAGGGGAAGCTTTCTTT. This codes for CASSQDWTGEAFF.

The chain joins TRBV19 to TRBJ1-2; D is undetermined. The CDR3 runs 13 residues. V lost 7 bases and J lost 2, with 11 bases in between. Germline V gene sequence: CDR1 LNHDA, CDR2 SQIVND (reference sequence). The DNA for the CDR3 is TGTGCCAGTACGGACGCAAGGAACTATGGCTACACCTTC. It yields the protein CASTDARNYGYTF.

The chain joins TRBV7-2 to TRBJ2-7; possible D gene TRBD1, 5 bases. Per the germline V gene, CDR1 is SGHTA and CDR2 is FQGNSA. The CDR3 has 14 residues. Trimming shortened V by 6 bases and J by 3 bases, and 15 bases separated the two germline ends. The CDR3 coding sequence is TGTGCCAGCAGTTTAAGCAGGGCCAACTACGAGCAGTACTTC. This encodes CASSLSRANYEQYF.